Given below is one T cell receptor (beta chain) in context. The antigen remains unidentified. The sample originates from a study of T cell responses to AZD1222 COVID-19 vaccine. The method was immunoSEQ multiplex PCR; TCRdb's version includes in-frame clones alone and lacks a portion of them. The table includes under 100,000 clones, 80% to 90% detected once. V lost 2 bases to trimming and J lost 5 bases, with 15 bases between them. CDR3 size: 15 residues. Per the germline V gene, CDR1 is LGHNA and CDR2 is YSLEER. Study-level points and caveats: Most donors were white British, females outnumbered males, and clonal diversity was possibly underestimated. Per reports, nearly half of all spike-specific TCRs target regions that are unmutated in variants. Scientists sampled the repertoires only once the peak T cell response had passed. Only five or six AZD1222 recipients were seropositive at baseline.

This clonotype was sampled from an adult in good health. J is TRBJ1-1 and V is TRBV4-3; a possible D gene is TRBD1 (5 bases). This specimen was peripheral blood, taken on day 0 of AZD1222 vaccination. The CDR3 sequence is CASSQSDDSATEAFF. The CDR3 nucleotides read TGCGCCAGCAGCCAATCAGACGACAGTGCAACTGAAGCTTTCTTT.